This TCR beta chain was identified during a study of T cells in Graves' hyperthyroidism and ophthalmopathy. Study-level results: In the blood, most expanded thyroid clonotypes above 0.001 appeared as well.

Trimming pared 5 bases from V and 7 bases from J, leaving 16 bases between. The CDR3 length is 14 residues. The TCR beta CDR3 regions underwent amplification using RNA transcripts as the source. Primed by the HTBI set, a first-round RT-PCR was run on the TCR CDR3. Each CDR3 protein is one row after TCRdb ran MiXCR on the multiplex PCR reads. The table shows a few hundred thousand distinct CDR3 sequences, with around 42% occurring only once. In the case of this clonotype: What it recognizes is unknown.

This sequence joins TRBV12-3 or TRBV12-4 and TRBJ2-3, with D unclear. The TCR sequence derives from a young woman with Graves' hyperthyroidism. Sample: peripheral blood or thyroid tissue (not recorded which). The CDR3 protein is CASSPIWPPNTQYF. CDR3 DNA: TGTGCCAGCAGTCCGATCTGGCCTCCGAATACGCAGTATTTT.